This T cell receptor beta chain was retrieved from a study of blood T cells in healthy people across ages. This clonotype came up a few times. V dropped 1 base and J dropped 0 bases, with 10 bases sitting between them. This CDR3 contains 16 residues. PCR was performed a second time for about 6 to 11 cycles using a sample-barcoded 5' primer and a J-beta primer mix. TCRdb fed the 5' RACE reads into MiXCR, producing one record per CDR3 protein. The sample has some 880,000 distinct CDR3 sequences; about 37% are singletons. The rearrangement uses TRBV12-3 or TRBV12-4 and TRBJ1-3; D may be TRBD1 (5 bases). The TCR was taken from a man younger than 30 in good health. Source material: blood. DNA of the CDR3: TGTGCCAGCAGTTTAGGGGGACTGATCTCTGGAAACACCATATATTTT. Protein: CASSLGGLISGNTIYF.